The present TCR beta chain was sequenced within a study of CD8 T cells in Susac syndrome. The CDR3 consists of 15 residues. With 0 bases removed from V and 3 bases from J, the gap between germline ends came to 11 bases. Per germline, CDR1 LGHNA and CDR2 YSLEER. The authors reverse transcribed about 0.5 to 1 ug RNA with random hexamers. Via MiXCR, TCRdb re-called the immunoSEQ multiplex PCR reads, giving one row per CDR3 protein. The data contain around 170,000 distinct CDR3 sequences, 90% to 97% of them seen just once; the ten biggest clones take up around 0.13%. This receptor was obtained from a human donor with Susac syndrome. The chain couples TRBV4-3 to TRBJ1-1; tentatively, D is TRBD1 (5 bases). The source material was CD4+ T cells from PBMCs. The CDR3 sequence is CASSQDLGVDTEAFF. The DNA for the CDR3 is TGCGCCAGCAGCCAAGATTTGGGGGTTGACACTGAAGCTTTCTTT.